What follows describes a single T cell receptor (beta chain). Its antigen is still unknown. Data came from immunoSEQ multiplex PCR; TCRdb stores just in-frame clones and leaves some out. Among around 2,000,000 clones, 85% to 95% were seen once, and the ten largest hold under 1.5%. This entry is derived from a study of shared clonotypes between healthy human individuals. In the naive CD8 group, cells lacked CD45RO and were positively selected for CCR7, so terminally differentiated effector memory CD45RA+ cells were left out. General study findings and limits: Clonotypes shared by all four sorted-subset donors had higher generation probabilities than non-shared clonotypes. A generally larger estimated richness was seen in naive subsets than in memory subsets.

This TCR came from a man younger than 35 in good health. The sample comprised naive CD8+ T cells sorted from blood.

CDR3 sequence: CASSLVYTRSASYTGELFF. As DNA, the CDR3 is TGTGCCAGCAGCTTAGTGTATACCCGATCAGCCTCCTACACCGGGGAGCTGTTTTTT. The V call is TRBV7-9, the J call TRBJ2-2; D uncertain. The CDR3 is 19 amino acids. CDR1 and CDR2 (germline): SEHNR, FQNEAQ (reference sequence). The V end was cut by 1 base, the J end by 3 bases, with 21 bases between.